The rows below give T cell receptor beta chains drawn from one sample of a study of blood T cell repertoires in COVID-19. Some clones are missing from TCRdb's copy, which holds only in-frame ones; the method was immunoSEQ multiplex PCR. The sample lists 220,000 or so clones, roughly 88% occurring once. What was sequenced was PBMCs or T cells enriched from blood (not recorded which). These TCRs come from a woman in her forties or fifties who had recovered from COVID-19. Each CDR3 is given without its conserved first and last residue.

v_call	j_call	cdr3_aa
TRBV18	TRBJ1-4	ASSRERPANEKLF
TRBV28	TRBJ1-1	ASSQGNTEAF
TRBV10-2	TRBJ1-6	ATQDQKDNSPLH
TRBV13	TRBJ1-3	ASSSLQEEGGNTIY
TRBV19	TRBJ2-6	ASSPTTGIVGANVLT
TRBV5-1	TRBJ1-6	ASSLITGSNSPLH
TRBV9	TRBJ2-3	ASSVARLAGGTDTQY
TRBV19	TRBJ1-2	ASSPWTGEAKSYGYT
TRBV6-2/TRBV6-3	TRBJ2-3	ASSYRRTSGRRADTQY
TRBV6-5	TRBJ1-1	ASSPPTGVGTEAF
TRBV28	TRBJ1-1	ASSPLTRQTAF
TRBV6-4	TRBJ2-7	ASSDGTSGGAEQY
TRBV5-1	TRBJ2-3	ASSLNGPGDTQY
TRBV15	TRBJ2-1	ATSRGRGSYNEQF
TRBV7-2	TRBJ1-5	ASSGQGNQPQH
TRBV7-2	TRBJ2-3	ASSSGQGNADTQY
TRBV6-5	TRBJ2-7	ASGQAYEQY
TRBV9	TRBJ1-3	ASSVGGTASSGNTIY
TRBV7-9	TRBJ2-7	ASSLGIGDRDYEQY
TRBV7-9	TRBJ1-1	ASSPDRGFTEAF
TRBV27	TRBJ1-4	ASSSTRAVTGTNEKLF
TRBV5-8	TRBJ1-1	ASSTGTGGDTEAF
TRBV5-6	TRBJ1-1	ASSLGWFTGGESGTEAF
TRBV19	TRBJ1-5	ASSIFPGQGYQPQH
TRBV7-2	TRBJ2-5	ASSRTSHQTQY
TRBV7-9	TRBJ2-3	ASSLGFASDTDTQY
TRBV7-2	TRBJ2-5	ASSLDRKETQY
TRBV4-3	TRBJ2-7	ASSQEVGERSYEQY
TRBV29-1	TRBJ2-3	SVVPGSLSDTQY
TRBV10-2	TRBJ1-1	ASSDWKGTLNTEAF
TRBV5-6	TRBJ2-1	ASSEGLAGVINEQF
TRBV7-8	TRBJ1-6	ASSSPGVVNSPLH
TRBV3-1/TRBV3-2	TRBJ1-2	ASSPGQVHGYT
TRBV6-1	TRBJ1-6	ASSEVPAGSPLH
TRBV7-2	TRBJ2-5	ASSLANRQETQY
TRBV28	TRBJ2-7	ASSSPRVAGVVYEQY
TRBV5-1	TRBJ2-7	ASSYRTSREEQY
TRBV18	TRBJ2-7	ASSPSTGGGYEQY
TRBV19	TRBJ1-1	ASSIDRDIPRAF
TRBV5-1	TRBJ1-6	ASSLSGYNSPLH
TRBV5-4	TRBJ2-5	ASSLAWGGTQY
TRBV27	TRBJ2-1	ASSFFGGRGNEQF
TRBV5-6	TRBJ1-2	ASIKNIPSGGYT
TRBV4-1	TRBJ2-3	ASSQAMDTQY
TRBV9	TRBJ1-1	ASSFLPGTGGTEAF
TRBV7-9	TRBJ2-7	ASSSDGTYEQY
TRBV12-3/TRBV12-4	TRBJ2-2	ASSPPYTGELF
TRBV2	TRBJ1-3	ASRQGQGGNTIY
TRBV12-3/TRBV12-4	TRBJ2-7	ASSSSSRNEQY
TRBV7-6	TRBJ2-7	ASSPQSGLGRDEQY
TRBV6-1	TRBJ1-1	ASSEPGGSTEAF
TRBV28	TRBJ2-6	ASRRAGDPGANVLT
TRBV10-2	TRBJ2-6	ASSDQNSGANVLT
TRBV4-2	TRBJ2-1	ASSQMPGLAGGSNEQF
TRBV4-3	TRBJ1-6	ASSLSRGREYNSPLH
TRBV5-1	TRBJ2-5	ASSLDGGDGTQY